This TCR beta chain was sequenced during a study of tumor-infiltrating lymphocytes in primary liver carcinoma. As for the study in general: Ages ranged from 30 to 69, with HCC or mixed HCC-cholangiocarcinoma. Overall study results and limits: The study found a significantly higher top-250-clone fraction in tumors than in blood (p = 0.039).

Germline DNA was also extracted, and blood RNA derived from unsorted whole blood. TCR beta cDNA was made from approximately 500 ng total RNA with a constant-region primer. Slightly modified ARM-PCR served as the procedure for the TCR beta libraries. These libraries came from three rounds of nested multiplex PCR. TRBV1-TRBV30 forward primers paired with a C-beta reverse primer drove the first two PCR rounds, 10 cycles each. TCRdb fed the multiplex PCR reads into MiXCR, producing one record per CDR3 protein. This repertoire shows some 190,000 distinct CDR3 sequences, roughly three fifths found once; its top ten account for about 72%. CDR1 and CDR2 from the germline V gene are MNHEY and SVGAGI. The CDR3 covers 15 residues. In regard to this clonotype: Its target is not known. One end of the junction fails to match germline, which may point to a read error.

The TCR originated in a man aged 35 to 55 with primary liver carcinoma and hepatitis B virus infection. Sample: peripheral blood. The rearrangement uses TRBV6-5 and TRBJ2-1; unclear D gene. The DNA of the CDR3 is TGTGCCAGCAGTTACGAAGGGTTCTCCTACAATAAGCAGTTCTTC. This gives the protein CASSYEGFSYNKQFF.